This is a list of T cell receptor beta chains from one sample in a study of T cell clonotyping in hematopoietic cell transplantation. Measured with immunoSEQ multiplex PCR; TCRdb has only the in-frame clones, and not every one. Here the sample spans some 29,000 clones, 92% being singletons. The specimen comprised PBMCs, sampled 100 days after allogeneic stem cell transplant. All receptors come from a female patient aged 50-65 years who had an allogeneic stem cell transplant from a related donor, so the T cells may come from the graft donor. Some clones in this sample may be carry-over from other donors' samples. CDR3s include the opening cysteine and the closing phenylalanine or tryptophan. D genes are given only for firm matches.

J,V,D,CDR3
TRBJ2-7,TRBV4-1,TRBD1,CASSHPQGSLYEQYF
TRBJ2-7,TRBV7-9,NA,CASSPSTVSYEQYF
TRBJ1-2,TRBV5-6,NA,CASSLEPNGYTF
TRBJ1-2,TRBV27,NA,CASSLGGSNYGYTF
TRBJ1-4,TRBV5-1,TRBD1,CASSLGGSDEKLFF
TRBJ2-7,TRBV6-1,NA,CATQGRLTSYEQYF
TRBJ1-1,TRBV6-5,NA,CASNPPGVNTEAFF
TRBJ1-2,TRBV4-3,TRBD1,CASSRTGTAYGYTF
TRBJ1-6,TRBV27,TRBD1,CASSFGTDSPLHF
TRBJ1-1,TRBV19,NA,CASSMSPTLNTEAFF
TRBJ2-2,TRBV19,TRBD1,CASSINWDRGTGELFF
TRBJ2-1,TRBV10-3,NA,CAIGTGPQFF
TRBJ1-1,TRBV19,NA,CASSIYTEAFF